These 2 T cell receptor beta chains share one sample of origin, sequenced in a study of blood T cell repertoires in COVID-19. Data came from immunoSEQ multiplex PCR; TCRdb stores just in-frame clones and leaves some out. This sample has 300,000 to 350,000 clones, with 80% to 90% found just once. The sequenced material came from peripheral blood. These receptors were obtained from a man aged 25 to 45 with COVID-19, enrolled during active disease.

This clone has only one observation. The chain employs TRBV27 and TRBJ2-1, with 9 nucleotides matching TRBD2. Trimming took 8 bases from V and 5 from J; bases not matched to a gene: 7. Looked up from germline, CDR1 is MNHEY and CDR2 is SMNVEV (reference sequence). The CDR3 spans 14 residues. The CDR3 loop reads CASELSGGHNEQFF. The CDR3 nucleotides are TGTGCCAGCGAACTAAGCGGGGGGCACAATGAGCAGTTCTTC.

The chain carries TRBV19 and TRBJ1-1, with TRBD1 identical over 7 bases. CDR3 size: 15 residues. The V gene end was trimmed by 9 bases and the J gene end by 1 base; junction bases not matched to a gene: 11. CDR1 and CDR2 from the germline V gene are LNHDA and SQIVND (reference sequence). The CDR3 DNA follows: TGTGCCAGCCTAGATTTGGGACAGCCGAACACTGAAGCTTTCTTT. Translated, it gives CASLDLGQPNTEAFF. The full variable domain, completed using reference TRBV19 and TRBJ1-1, is DGGITQSPKYLFRKEGQNVTLSCEQNLNHDAMYWYRQDPGQGLRLIYYSQIVNDFQKGDIAEGYSVSREKKESFPLTVTSAQKNPTAFYLCASLDLGQPNTEAFFGQGTRLTVV.